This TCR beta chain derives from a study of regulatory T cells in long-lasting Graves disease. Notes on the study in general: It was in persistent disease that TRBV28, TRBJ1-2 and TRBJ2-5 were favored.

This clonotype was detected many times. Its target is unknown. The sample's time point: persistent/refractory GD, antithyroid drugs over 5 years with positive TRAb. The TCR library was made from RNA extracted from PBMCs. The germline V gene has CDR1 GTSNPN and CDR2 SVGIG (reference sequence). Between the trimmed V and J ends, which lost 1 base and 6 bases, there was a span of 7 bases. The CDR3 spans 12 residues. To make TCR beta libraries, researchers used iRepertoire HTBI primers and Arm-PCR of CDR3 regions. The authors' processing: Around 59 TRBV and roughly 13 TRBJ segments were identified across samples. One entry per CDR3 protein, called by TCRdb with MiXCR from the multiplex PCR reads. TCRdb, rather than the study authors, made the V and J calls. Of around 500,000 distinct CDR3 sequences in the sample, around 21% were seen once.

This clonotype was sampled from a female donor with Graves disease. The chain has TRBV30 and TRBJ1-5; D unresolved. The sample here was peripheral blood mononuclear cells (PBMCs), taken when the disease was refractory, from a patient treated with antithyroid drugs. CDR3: CAWSGGTQPQHF. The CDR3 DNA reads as TGTGCCTGGAGTGGGGGTACTCAGCCCCAGCATTTT.